The 27 T cell receptor beta chains below all came from one sample that was sequenced in a study of control samples from healthy donors and cancer patients. Generated by immunoSEQ multiplex PCR, the TCRdb table keeps only in-frame clones and is missing some. The table has under 150,000 clones, about 87% seen once. The sample comprised blood. The receptors stem from a man aged 35 to 55 in good health.

The V call is TRBV3-1 (or the pseudogene TRBV3-2), the J call TRBJ1-1; D perhaps matches TRBD1 (6 bases). Germline V lookup: CDR1 LGHDT, CDR2 YNNKEL (reference sequence). Trimming shortened V by 4 bases and J by 11 bases, and 14 bases separated the two germline ends. This CDR3 contains 12 residues. The chain's CDR3 is CASSLLEGGAFF. For the CDR3, the DNA is TGTGCCAGCAGCCTCCTCGAAGGGGGTGCTTTCTTT.

J is TRBJ2-5 and V is TRBV18, with a tentative D call TRBD2 (6 bases). Between the trimmed V and J ends, which lost 0 bases and 1 base, there was a span of 6 bases. CDR1 is KGHSH, CDR2 LQKENI, per germline. The CDR3 has 14 amino acids. The DNA of the CDR3 is TGTGCCAGCTCACCACCGACTAGCCAAGAGACCCAGTACTTC. It specifies CASSPPTSQETQYF.

The chain carries TRBV11-3 and TRBJ2-7; D remains unclear. The germline gives CDR1 SGHNT, CDR2 YENEEA. Trimming stripped 3 bases from V and 2 bases from J, with 14 bases between. CDR3 length: 15 amino acids. The CDR3 reads CASSFNYIRAYEQYF. The CDR3 region has the DNA TGTGCCAGCAGCTTCAATTATATTAGGGCCTACGAGCAGTACTTC.

The chain joins TRBV7-3 to TRBJ1-6; D not resolved. The CDR3 runs 15 residues. Trimming took 0 bases from V and 7 from J, leaving 10 bases between them. Germline-derived CDR1 and CDR2 are SGHTA and FQGTGA. The CDR3 DNA follows: TGTGCCAGCAGCTTAACACATTACTGGAATTCACCCCTCCACTTT. It is translated as CASSLTHYWNSPLHF. The whole variable domain, filled in from reference TRBV7-3 and TRBJ1-6, reads GAGVSQTPSNKVTEKGKYVELRCDPISGHTALYWYRQSLGQGPEFLIYFQGTGAADDSGLPNDRFFAVRPEGSVSTLKIQRTERGDSAVYLCASSLTHYWNSPLHFGNGTRLTVT.

The rearrangement joins TRBV7-3 to TRBJ2-2; D call uncertain. V lost 8 bases and J 1 base, leaving 5 bases between the germline ends. The germline CDR1 and CDR2 sequences are SGHTA and FQGTGA. The CDR3 consists of 12 residues. CDR3 nucleotides: TGTGCCAGCGCTCTGAACACCGGGGAGCTGTTTTTT. It is translated as CASALNTGELFF.

This chain uses TRBV3-1 (or the pseudogene TRBV3-2) with TRBJ2-3, with D unclear. The V gene's germline CDR1 is LGHDT and CDR2 YNNKEL (reference sequence). The CDR3 is 13 residues long. Between the trimmed V and J ends, which lost 0 bases and 13 bases, there was a span of 14 bases. CDR3 in amino acids: CASSQDKGRVKYF. CDR3 DNA: TGTGCCAGCAGCCAAGATAAGGGAAGGGTTAAGTATTTT.

J is TRBJ2-7 and V is TRBV4-3; unclear D gene. The CDR3 length is 14 residues. From germline, CDR1 is LGHNA and CDR2 YSLEER. V lost 4 bases, J lost 3 bases, and 13 bases lay in between. The CDR3 sequence: CASSRSLVSYEQYF. CDR3 DNA sequence: TGCGCCAGCAGCCGCTCCTTGGTTAGCTACGAGCAGTACTTC.

This chain connects TRBV7-3 to TRBJ2-3; D is tentatively TRBD1 or TRBD2 (5 bases each). Trimming took 1 base from V and 1 from J, leaving 12 bases between them. The V gene's germline CDR1 is SGHTA and CDR2 FQGTGA. The CDR3 runs 16 residues. The CDR3 region is CASSLRGTPGTDTQYF. The CDR3 DNA reads TGTGCCAGCAGCTTAAGGGGGACCCCGGGCACAGATACGCAGTATTTT.

In this sample, this clone turned up once. The chain couples TRBV7-3 to TRBJ2-2; D possibly corresponds to TRBD1 (7 bases). The CDR3 consists of 15 residues. The germline V gene encodes CDR1 SGHTA and CDR2 FQGTGA. V lost 7 bases and J lost 4, with 16 bases in between. CDR3 sequence: CASNAGGLSTGELFF. In nucleotides, the CDR3 is TGTGCCAGCAACGCAGGGGGGTTGAGCACCGGGGAGCTGTTTTTT.

V usage is TRBV19 and J usage is TRBJ1-1; a weak D match, TRBD1 (6 bases). The germline V gene has CDR1 LNHDA and CDR2 SQIVND (reference sequence). V lost 3 bases and J 5 bases, leaving 13 bases between the germline ends. CDR3 length: 14 amino acids. The CDR3 DNA sequence: TGTGCCAGTAGTATTTCCGGGGGCAATACTGAAGCTTTCTTT. Protein sequence: CASSISGGNTEAFF.

This rearrangement joins TRBV30 to TRBJ1-1; TRBD1 agrees at 7 bases. CDR1 GTSNPN and CDR2 SVGIG come from the germline V gene (reference sequence). This CDR3 contains 18 residues. J was trimmed by 1 base and V by 0 bases; bases with no gene match: 14. CDR3 DNA: TGTGCCTGGAGTGTACCTATGCGTAGGGGGACAGAGAACACTGAAGCTTTCTTT. Translated: CAWSVPMRRGTENTEAFF.

The chain combines TRBV14 with TRBJ1-6; D not resolved. Looked up from germline, CDR1 is SGHDN and CDR2 is FVKESK. There are 15 residues in the CDR3. V was clipped by 3 bases and J by 11 bases, with 17 bases between them. The CDR3 coding sequence is TGTGCCAGCAGCCACAGGACGGAGACCTTAGCACCCCTCCACTTT. This gives the protein CASSHRTETLAPLHF.

The chain is built from TRBV7-9 and TRBJ2-7; the match to TRBD1 covers 9 bases. The CDR3 contains 15 residues. The junction had 10 bases not matched to a gene; V was cut back by 7 bases and J by 3 bases. The germline V gene encodes CDR1 SEHNR and CDR2 FQNEAQ (reference sequence). The DNA for the CDR3 is TGTGCCAGCAATCAATACGGGACAGGGATCTACGAGCAGTACTTC. This translates into CASNQYGTGIYEQYF.

The chain links TRBV5-1 to TRBJ2-1; a weak D match, TRBD1 (5 bases). The V end was cut by 4 bases, the J end by 3 bases, with 14 bases between. The CDR3 consists of 15 residues. CDR1 SGHRS and CDR2 YFSETQ come from the germline V gene. The DNA of the CDR3 is TGCGCCAGCAGCCAATCCCCGACAGTCTACAATGAGCAGTTCTTC. The encoded protein is CASSQSPTVYNEQFF.

This clone appeared a few times. The chain recombines TRBV13 with TRBJ2-1; no definite D call. The CDR3 is 14 amino acids. The germline gives CDR1 PRHDT, CDR2 FYEKMQ (reference sequence). V shed 5 bases and J shed 5 bases, with 13 bases lying between them. The DNA for the CDR3 is TGTGCCAGCAGCCTGAATGGACGGAACAATGAGCAGTTCTTC. Translating gives CASSLNGRNNEQFF. The full variable domain, in which reference TRBV13 and TRBJ2-1 provide the parts outside the CDR3, is AAGVIQSPRHLIKEKRETATLKCYPIPRHDTVYWYQQGPGQDPQFLISFYEKMQSDKGSIPDRFSAQQFSDYHSELNMSSLELGDSALYFCASSLNGRNNEQFFGPGTRLTVL.

This clone has more than one count but fewer than ten. The chain employs TRBV3-1 (or the pseudogene TRBV3-2) and TRBJ2-7; D could derive from TRBD1 or TRBD2 (6 bases each). Trimming stripped 2 bases from V and 2 bases from J, with 10 bases between. From germline, CDR1 is LGHDT and CDR2 YNNKEL (reference sequence). The CDR3 totals 14 residues. CDR3 region: CASSQRGATYEQYF. Written as DNA, the CDR3 is TGTGCCAGCAGCCAAAGGGGGGCGACCTACGAGCAGTACTTC.

The rearrangement uses TRBV29-1 and TRBJ1-4, with 8 nucleotides matching TRBD1. There are 14 residues in the CDR3. Looked up from germline, CDR1 is SQVTM and CDR2 is ANQGSEA. V gave up 3 bases and J gave up 7 bases; unmatched junction bases: 7. CDR3 sequence (DNA): TGCAGCGTTGAGGACAGGGTCAGCGGTGAAAAACTGTTTTTT. It is translated as CSVEDRVSGEKLFF. Full variable domain (rest looked up from reference TRBV29-1 and TRBJ1-4): SAVISQKPSRDICQRGTSLTIQCQVDSQVTMMFWYRQQPGQSLTLIATANQGSEATYESGFVIDKFPISRPNLTFSTLTVSNMSPEDSSIYLCSVEDRVSGEKLFFGSGTQLSVL.

This chain connects TRBV6-5 to TRBJ1-2; D unclear. CDR3 length equals 13 residues. Germline V gene sequence: CDR1 MNHEY, CDR2 SVGAGI. Trimming left V 8 bases short and J 4 bases short, with 14 bases between. CDR3 bases: TGTGCCAGCGAGGTCCGGGAGCTCTATGGCTACACCTTC. Amino acids: CASEVRELYGYTF.

This chain links TRBV18 with TRBJ2-7; D is uncertain. This CDR3 comprises 12 residues. Per germline, CDR1 KGHSH and CDR2 LQKENI. Trimming removed 4 bases from V and 7 bases from J, with 11 bases in between. The chain's CDR3 is CASSLTLREQYF. The CDR3, as DNA: TGTGCCAGCTCACTGACTTTGAGGGAGCAGTACTTC.

This clone showed up just a few times. The chain employs TRBV5-1 and TRBJ1-2; D unclear. This CDR3 has 15 amino acids. CDR1 and CDR2 from the germline V gene are SGHRS and YFSETQ. The V end lost 0 bases, the J end lost 2 bases, and 11 bases lay between the germline ends. CDR3 nucleotides: TGCGCCAGCAGCTTGGACGCGGTTACCAACTATGGCTACACCTTC. Its translation: CASSLDAVTNYGYTF.

Turning to this clone: Additional DNA sequences in this sample encode the identical CDR3. Here the CDR3 reads CASSLGGTGNQPQHF. In DNA, the CDR3 is TGTGCCAGCAGCTTGGGGGGGACCGGCAATCAGCCCCAGCATTTT. The genes are TRBV5-6 and TRBJ1-5; TRBD1 might be the D (5 bases). The CDR3 consists of 15 residues. Looked up from germline, CDR1 is SGHDT and CDR2 is YYEEEE. The germline V and J ends were trimmed by 0 bases and 2 bases, with 9 bases remaining between them.

The chain joins TRBV19 to TRBJ2-1; a weak D match, TRBD1 (6 bases). V gave up 2 bases and J gave up 4 bases, with 15 bases separating them. The CDR3 has 16 amino acids. Germline V gives CDR1 LNHDA, CDR2 SQIVND (reference sequence). The DNA of the CDR3 is TGTGCCAGTAGTATATCCGGGAACAGGGCGTACAATGAGCAGTTCTTC. It specifies CASSISGNRAYNEQFF. Using reference TRBV19 and TRBJ2-1 for the parts outside the CDR3, the full variable domain is DGGITQSPKYLFRKEGQNVTLSCEQNLNHDAMYWYRQDPGQGLRLIYYSQIVNDFQKGDIAEGYSVSREKKESFPLTVTSAQKNPTAFYLCASSISGNRAYNEQFFGPGTRLTVL.

The V gene is TRBV4-3, the J gene TRBJ2-1; D may match TRBD1 or TRBD2 (5 bases each). This CDR3 is built from 14 residues. The germline V gene has CDR1 LGHNA and CDR2 YSLEER. The germline V and J ends were trimmed by 1 base and 6 bases, with 10 bases remaining between them. The CDR3 region is CASSQAGRINEQFF. The CDR3 DNA reads TGCGCCAGCAGCCAAGCGGGACGCATCAATGAGCAGTTCTTC.

As for this clone: Other nucleotide sequences from this sample produce the same CDR3. J is TRBJ2-7 and V is TRBV29-1; D is unresolved. The germline V and J ends were trimmed by 6 bases and 4 bases, with 10 bases remaining between them. CDR3 length: 11 residues. The germline gives CDR1 SQVTM, CDR2 ANQGSEA. In nucleotides, the CDR3 is TGCAGCGTCCCTCTAGGGTACGAGCAGTACTTC. Translated: CSVPLGYEQYF.

The genes are TRBV3-1 (or the pseudogene TRBV3-2) and TRBJ1-5, with D possibly TRBD1 on 5 matching bases. From germline, CDR1 is LGHDT and CDR2 YNNKEL (reference sequence). With 3 bases removed from V and 3 bases from J, the gap between germline ends came to 9 bases. CDR3 length: 14 amino acids. The CDR3 here is CASSQGGSNQPQHF. CDR3 coding DNA: TGTGCCAGCAGCCAGGGGGGTTCCAATCAGCCCCAGCATTTT.

The chain is built from TRBV7-9 and TRBJ1-4; 7 bases line up with TRBD1. Germline-derived CDR1 and CDR2 are SEHNR and FQNEAQ (reference sequence). V lost 8 bases to trimming and J lost 8 bases; unmatched junction nucleotides: 14. This CDR3 spans 15 amino acids. For the CDR3, the DNA is TGTGCCAGCCTAGTGAACGAGGGGGCCCGGGAAAAACTGTTTTTT. Its translation is CASLVNEGAREKLFF.

This chain links TRBV9 with TRBJ2-3; D is perhaps TRBD1 (5 bases). The germline V and J ends were trimmed by 7 bases and 6 bases, with 15 bases remaining between them. Germline V CDR1 and CDR2: SGDLS, YYNGEE. This CDR3 is built from 13 residues. The CDR3 sequence: CASRAWQGDTQYF. The DNA of the CDR3 is TGTGCCAGCCGAGCCTGGCAGGGTGATACGCAGTATTTT. The variable domain in full, with the rest retrieved from reference TRBV9 and TRBJ2-3, is DSGVTQTPKHLITATGQRVTLRCSPRSGDLSVYWYQQSLDQGLQFLIQYYNGEERAKGNILERFSAQQFPDLHSELNLSSLELGDSALYFCASRAWQGDTQYFGPGTRLTVL.